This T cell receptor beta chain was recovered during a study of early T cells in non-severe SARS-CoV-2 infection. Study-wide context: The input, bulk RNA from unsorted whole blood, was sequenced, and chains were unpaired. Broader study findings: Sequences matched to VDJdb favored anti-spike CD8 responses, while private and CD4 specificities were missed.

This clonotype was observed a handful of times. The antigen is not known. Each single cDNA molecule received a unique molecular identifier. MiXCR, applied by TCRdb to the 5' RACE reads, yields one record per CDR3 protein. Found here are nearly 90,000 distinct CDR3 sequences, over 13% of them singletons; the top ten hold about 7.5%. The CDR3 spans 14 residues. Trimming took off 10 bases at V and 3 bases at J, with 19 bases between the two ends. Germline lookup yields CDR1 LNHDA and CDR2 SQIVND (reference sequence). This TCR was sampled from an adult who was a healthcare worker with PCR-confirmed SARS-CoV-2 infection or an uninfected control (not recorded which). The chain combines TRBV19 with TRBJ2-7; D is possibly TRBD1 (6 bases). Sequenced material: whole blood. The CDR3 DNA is TGTGCCACTAATCCGGGACAATTAGGCTACGAGCAGTACTTC. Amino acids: CATNPGQLGYEQYF.